These 26 T cell receptor beta chains came from one sample sequenced in a study of blood T cells in healthy people across ages. A J-beta primer mix and a sample-barcoded 5' primer were used in a second PCR of roughly 6 to 11 cycles. MiXCR was run by TCRdb on the 5' RACE reads, yielding one entry per CDR3 protein. This table holds about 290,000 distinct CDR3 sequences, roughly 29% found once. Sample: blood. The receptors come from a woman between 65 and 79 years old in good health.

This clonotype was found a few times. V usage is TRBV7-9 and J usage is TRBJ2-1; no definite D call. Germline V gene lookup returns CDR1 SEHNR and CDR2 FQNEAQ (reference sequence). V lost 3 bases, J lost 6 bases, and 12 bases lay in between. The CDR3 contains 14 residues. The CDR3 coding sequence is TGTGCCAGCAGCTTGGGTCCCCAATCCAATGAGCAGTTCTTC. Translating it yields CASSLGPQSNEQFF.

The CDR3 DNA follows: TGTGCCAGCAGCAGGGCCGGAGCGGGGGAGCTGTTTTTT. Protein product: CASSRAGAGELFF. The chain is built from TRBV7-2 and TRBJ2-2; D not resolved. The CDR3 covers 13 residues. The V gene's germline CDR1 is SGHTA and CDR2 FQGNSA. V shed 5 bases and J shed 8 bases, with 12 bases lying between them.

The J gene is TRBJ2-3, the V gene TRBV11-3, with 12 bases that match TRBD2. The germline V gene has CDR1 SGHNT and CDR2 YENEEA. CDR3 size: 16 residues. The V segment lost 1 base and the J segment 5 bases; nucleotides outside the gene matches: 4. The CDR3 DNA sequence: TGTGCCAGCAGCTTAGGGACTAGCGGGATGGGAGATACGCAGTATTTT. This translates into CASSLGTSGMGDTQYF. Filled out from reference TRBV11-3 and TRBJ2-3, the complete variable domain reads EAGVVQSPRYKIIEKKQPVAFWCNPISGHNTLYWYLQNLGQGPELLIRYENEEAVDDSQLPKDRFSAERLKGVDSTLKIQPAELGDSAVYLCASSLGTSGMGDTQYFGPGTRLTVL.

The sample holds a few counts of this clonotype. The chain carries TRBV28 and TRBJ2-5, with 10 bases lining up with TRBD1. Gene TRBJ2-7 matches the end of the DNA better, so the J call may be wrong. The V gene's germline CDR1 is MDHEN and CDR2 SYDVKM. The CDR3 sequence is 14 residues long. In DNA, the CDR3 is TGTGCCAGCAGGAGACGGGACAGGGGTAACGAGCAGTACTTC. Translated, it gives CASRRRDRGNEQYF.

This clonotype has a single count. The V call is TRBV12-3 or TRBV12-4, the J call TRBJ2-7; the match to TRBD2 covers 7 bases. The CDR3 runs to 15 residues. V lost 6 bases and J lost 5; bases outside the gene matches: 13. CDR3 loop: CASRPGLVRSHEQYF. DNA for the CDR3: TGTGCCAGCAGGCCCGGACTAGTACGTTCCCACGAGCAGTACTTC.

This clonotype has a single count. J is TRBJ1-1 and V is TRBV6-1, with a possible D match to TRBD1 (5 bases). V shed 1 base and J shed 5 bases, with 17 bases lying between them. Per the germline V gene, CDR1 is MNHNS and CDR2 is SASEGT. The CDR3 sequence is 16 residues long. In DNA, the CDR3 is TGTGCCAGCAGTGAAGGGAGCTCGTGGGGGGAGACTGAAGCTTTCTTT. It translates to CASSEGSSWGETEAFF.

The V gene is TRBV20-1, the J gene TRBJ2-5, with TRBD2 identical over 9 bases. Gene TRBJ2-1 matches the end of the DNA better, so the J call may be wrong. This CDR3 is 16 amino acids long. Germline CDR1 reads DFQATT; CDR2 reads SNEGSKA (reference sequence). CDR3 DNA: TGCAGTGCTAGAGATTTTGCGGGAGGGTATGGCAATGAGCAGTTCTTC. It encodes CSARDFAGGYGNEQFF.

The chain has TRBV6-5 and TRBJ2-5; either TRBD1 or TRBD2 may supply D (5 bases each). Germline-derived CDR1 and CDR2 are MNHEY and SVGAGI. Trimming took off 7 bases at V and 7 bases at J, with 22 bases between the two ends. The CDR3 has 15 residues. The CDR3 is CASTTTVGEAATQYF. The CDR3 nucleotides are TGTGCCAGCACTACTACGGTGGGGGAAGCAGCGACCCAGTACTTC.

This clonotype was seen a few times. The CDR3 loop reads CASSSEGGTYNEQFF. For the CDR3, the DNA is TGCGCCAGCAGCTCCGAGGGGGGAACATACAATGAGCAGTTCTTC. The chain uses TRBV5-1 and TRBJ2-1; either TRBD1 or TRBD2 may fit D (6 bases each). V dropped 3 bases and J dropped 4 bases, with 14 bases sitting between them. Germline V lookup: CDR1 SGHRS, CDR2 YFSETQ. This CDR3 is 15 amino acids long.

V usage is TRBV3-1 and J usage is TRBJ1-4; TRBD1 matches at 8 bases. There are 15 residues in the CDR3. V gave up 3 bases and J gave up 13 bases; unmatched junction bases: 13. Looked up from germline, CDR1 is LGHDT and CDR2 is YNNKEL (reference sequence). The CDR3 reads CASSQKTGAHGRLFF. DNA for the CDR3: TGTGCCAGCAGCCAGAAGACAGGGGCACACGGCAGACTGTTTTTT.

The chain employs TRBV20-1 and TRBJ2-1, with D unclear. Germline-derived CDR1 and CDR2 are DFQATT and SNEGSKA (reference sequence). This CDR3 region has 13 residues. With 1 base removed from V and 9 bases from J, the gap between germline ends came to 13 bases. DNA of the CDR3: TGCAGTGCTAGAGGTCTTGGGGTCGGTGAGCAGTTCTTC. As protein: CSARGLGVGEQFF.

In this sample, this clonotype turned up a few times. The V gene is TRBV7-3, the J gene TRBJ2-3; TRBD2 is a possible D gene (5 bases). Germline lookup yields CDR1 SGHTA and CDR2 FQGTGA. The CDR3 is 14 amino acids. Deletions cut 5 bases from V and 5 bases from J, with 14 bases between. The CDR3 sequence is CASSPAPAGDTQYF. The CDR3 DNA reads TGTGCCAGCAGCCCGGCGCCGGCGGGAGATACGCAGTATTTT.

This clonotype appeared many times. In DNA, the CDR3 is TGTGCCACCAGCAGAGATCCGGAGACCTACAATGAGCAGTTCTTC. This gives the protein CATSRDPETYNEQFF. J is TRBJ2-1 and V is TRBV15, with D uncertain. The CDR3 is 15 amino acids. Trimming pared 0 bases from V and 2 bases from J, leaving 8 bases between. Germline CDR1 reads LNHNV; CDR2 reads YYDKDF (reference sequence).

In this sample, this clonotype turned up a few times. The chain joins TRBV2 to TRBJ2-5; tentatively, D is TRBD1 (5 bases). The J call is in doubt because the DNA end fits TRBJ2-1 better. CDR1 SNHLY and CDR2 FYNNEI come from the germline V gene. The CDR3 consists of 13 residues. CDR3: CASSSVAGREQFF. The CDR3 DNA is TGTGCCAGCAGTTCTGTAGCAGGGCGGGAGCAGTTCTTC.

The rearrangement joins TRBV29-1 to TRBJ2-5; 10 nucleotides align to TRBD1. In germline, CDR1 is SQVTM, CDR2 ANQGSEA. CDR3 size: 15 residues. V lost 6 bases, J lost 5 bases, and 12 bases stayed unmatched. CDR3 residues: CSVGGDRGLYETQYF. The CDR3 DNA follows: TGCAGCGTGGGGGGCGACAGGGGGCTTTATGAGACCCAGTACTTC. Using reference TRBV29-1 and TRBJ2-5 for the parts outside the CDR3, the full variable domain is SAVISQKPSRDICQRGTSLTIQCQVDSQVTMMFWYRQQPGQSLTLIATANQGSEATYESGFVIDKFPISRPNLTFSTLTVSNMSPEDSSIYLCSVGGDRGLYETQYFGPGTRLLVL.

The rearrangement joins TRBV9 to TRBJ1-6; D is undetermined. V was pared by 6 bases and J by 2 bases, with 12 bases between. The CDR3 is 15 amino acids. Germline-derived CDR1 and CDR2 are SGDLS and YYNGEE. The CDR3 region has the DNA TGTGCCAGCACCAAGTCAGGTACCTATAATTCACCCCTCCACTTT. Its protein product is CASTKSGTYNSPLHF.

This clonotype was detected only a few times. The chain joins TRBV20-1 to TRBJ1-1, with D possibly matching TRBD1 (5 bases). The germline V gene encodes CDR1 DFQATT and CDR2 SNEGSKA (reference sequence). V was pared by 0 bases and J by 11 bases, with 13 bases between. The CDR3 consists of 12 residues. The CDR3 DNA reads as TGCAGTGCTAGAGATGTTGTCAGACAGGCTTTCTTT. Translated, it gives CSARDVVRQAFF.

The rearrangement uses TRBV5-4 and TRBJ2-1; D perhaps matches TRBD2 (6 bases). The closer fit of TRBJ2-5 to the DNA end suggests the J call may be wrong. This CDR3 contains 15 residues. Per germline, CDR1 SGHNT and CDR2 YYREEE (reference sequence). This chain's CDR3 is CASSSTREDWETQYF. The CDR3 bases are TGTGCCAGCAGCTCAACTAGGGAGGACTGGGAGACCCAGTACTTC.

CDR3 bases: TGCAGTGCTAGAGATCATACTAGCGGAAATCCCTACGAGCAGTACTTC. Residues: CSARDHTSGNPYEQYF. This chain joins TRBV20-1 and TRBJ2-5; 8 nucleotides agree with TRBD2. The J call could be wrong; TRBJ2-7 is a better fit for the DNA end. This CDR3 spans 16 amino acids. Germline lookup yields CDR1 DFQATT and CDR2 SNEGSKA (reference sequence).

The genes are TRBV20-1 and TRBJ2-7; D is possibly TRBD2 (5 bases). The V gene's germline CDR1 is DFQATT and CDR2 SNEGSKA (reference sequence). The CDR3 is made up of 14 amino acids. Trimming took 2 bases from V and 3 from J, leaving 14 bases between them. The CDR3 region is CSARNRGSLYEQYF. The CDR3 nucleotides read TGCAGTGCTAGAAACCGGGGATCCCTCTACGAGCAGTACTTC.

V usage is TRBV4-1 and J usage is TRBJ1-2; 8 positions agree with TRBD1. This CDR3 is 17 amino acids long. With V trimmed by 4 bases and J by 5 bases, 15 bases remained unmatched. CDR1 MGHRA and CDR2 YSYEKL come from the germline V gene. In DNA, the CDR3 is TGCGCCAGCAGCCCACGGCTGATACGACAGGGGAATTATGGCTACACCTTC. It specifies CASSPRLIRQGNYGYTF.

The rearrangement joins TRBV6-1 to TRBJ2-2, with D tentatively TRBD1 (6 bases). The V end was cut by 6 bases, the J end by 7 bases, with 12 bases between. Looked up from germline, CDR1 is MNHNS and CDR2 is SASEGT. The CDR3 loop spans 13 amino acids. Written as DNA, the CDR3 is TGTGCCAGCAGCATAGGGGGAATCGGGGAGCTGTTTTTT. This gives the protein CASSIGGIGELFF.

The chain recombines TRBV29-1 with TRBJ2-7; no definite D call. CDR1 SQVTM and CDR2 ANQGSEA come from the germline V gene. V shed 4 bases and J shed 3 bases, with 7 bases lying between them. This CDR3 is built from 11 residues. CDR3 DNA sequence: TGCAGCGTTGTCCTTTACTACGAGCAGTACTTC. Translating it yields CSVVLYYEQYF.

The chain uses TRBV12-3 or TRBV12-4 and TRBJ1-2; the D is unclear. Trimming stripped 3 bases from V and 4 bases from J, with 6 bases between. This CDR3 comprises 12 residues. The CDR3 bases are TGTGCCAGCAGTTTGATGCTCTATGGCTACACCTTC. Encoded protein: CASSLMLYGYTF.

The genes are TRBV29-1 and TRBJ2-1; D not resolved. CDR1 is SQVTM and CDR2 is ANQGSEA in the germline V gene. V lost 6 bases and J 3 bases, leaving 12 bases between the germline ends. The CDR3 is 13 residues long. The CDR3 spells CSVASGHYNEQFF. CDR3 in DNA: TGCAGCGTCGCCTCGGGCCACTACAATGAGCAGTTCTTC.

This clonotype was observed a few times. The chain employs TRBV21-1 and TRBJ2-7; the listed D gene, TRBD2, was not tested against the DNA. TRBV21-1 is a documented pseudogene. The CDR3 spans 16 residues. The CDR3: CASRLGLAGKSYEQYF. CDR3 sequence (DNA): TGTGCCAGCAGATTGGGACTAGCGGGGAAGTCCTACGAGCAGTACTTC.